These 9 T cell receptor beta chains came from one sample sequenced in a study of blood T cell repertoires in COVID-19. The protocol was immunoSEQ multiplex PCR, while the TCRdb copy is restricted to in-frame clones and leaves out a portion. Among 300,000 to 450,000 clones listed, around 90% were seen once. Sequencing was done on a sample of peripheral blood. The receptors derive from a woman aged 60 to 75 with COVID-19, enrolled during active disease.

The chain joins TRBV5-5 to TRBJ2-2; TRBD1 matches at 8 bases. The CDR3 runs to 15 residues. The germline CDR1 and CDR2 sequences are SGHKS and YYEKEE (reference sequence). Trimming cost V 4 bases and J 7 bases; bases outside gene matches: 9. The chain's CDR3 is CASSVRQGSGGELFF. The CDR3 DNA sequence: TGTGCCAGCAGCGTCCGACAGGGGTCGGGCGGGGAGCTGTTTTTT.

The CDR3 protein is CASRADGSGNTIYF. The CDR3 coding sequence is TGTGCCAGCAGAGCTGATGGTTCTGGAAACACCATATATTTT. The chain employs TRBV2 and TRBJ1-3; D not certain. CDR1 and CDR2 (germline): SNHLY, FYNNEI. Trimming stripped 6 bases from V and 1 base from J, with 10 bases between. The CDR3 covers 14 residues.

This sequence joins TRBV18 and TRBJ1-1; possible D gene TRBD1, 6 bases. Germline V gene sequence: CDR1 KGHSH, CDR2 LQKENI. V shed 4 bases and J shed 6 bases, with 15 bases lying between them. The CDR3 length is 14 residues. The CDR3 DNA follows: TGTGCCAGCTCACTACAGGGTGGCGGCGCTGAAGCTTTCTTT. It yields the protein CASSLQGGGAEAFF. Based on the CDR3 plus reference TRBV18 and TRBJ1-1, the full variable domain is NAGVMQNPRHLVRRRGQEARLRCSPMKGHSHVYWYRQLPEEGLKFMVYLQKENIIDESGMPKERFSAEFPKEGPSILRIQQVVRGDSAAYFCASSLQGGGAEAFFGQGTRLTVV.

This chain links TRBV2 with TRBJ1-1; unclear D gene. This CDR3 is built from 12 residues. From germline, CDR1 is SNHLY and CDR2 FYNNEI. The V end lost 6 bases, the J end lost 7 bases, and 12 bases lay between the germline ends. This chain's CDR3 is CASSDAGYEAFF. The CDR3 region has the DNA TGTGCCAGCAGCGACGCGGGCTATGAAGCTTTCTTT.

V gene TRBV7-9 combines with J gene TRBJ1-2, with no clear D. Germline loops: CDR1 SEHNR, CDR2 FQNEAQ (reference sequence). This CDR3 has 13 residues. V was cut by 1 base and J by 7 bases, with 10 bases left in between. The CDR3: CASSLDGGGGYTF. For the CDR3, the DNA is TGTGCCAGCAGCTTAGACGGCGGTGGTGGCTACACCTTC. Together with reference TRBV7-9 and TRBJ1-2, the CDR3 gives the full variable domain: DTGVSQNPRHKITKRGQNVTFRCDPISEHNRLYWYRQTLGQGPEFLTYFQNEAQLEKSRLLSDRFSAERPKGSFSTLEIQRTEQGDSAMYLCASSLDGGGGYTFGSGTRLTVV.

The J gene is TRBJ2-3, the V gene TRBV4-2, with D perhaps matching TRBD2 (5 bases). V lost 0 bases and J 2 bases, leaving 9 bases between the germline ends. This CDR3 spans 15 amino acids. The germline V gene has CDR1 LGHNA and CDR2 YNFKEQ. CDR3 protein: CASSQDRGYTDTQYF. The CDR3 DNA sequence: TGTGCCAGCAGCCAAGATCGAGGGTACACAGATACGCAGTATTTT.

This chain joins TRBV28 and TRBJ1-2; tentative D call: TRBD1 (5 bases). Germline V lookup: CDR1 MDHEN, CDR2 SYDVKM. Trimming shortened V by 6 bases and J by 4 bases, and 18 bases separated the two germline ends. CDR3 length: 15 residues. In nucleotides, the CDR3 is TGTGCCAGCAGCCTAGGAGGGGTAAATACCTATGGCTACACCTTC. The encoded protein is CASSLGGVNTYGYTF.

This clone was recorded only once. The chain combines TRBV19 with TRBJ1-1; D remains unclear. The V end was cut by 6 bases, the J end by 5 bases, with 19 bases between. Per the germline V gene, CDR1 is LNHDA and CDR2 is SQIVND (reference sequence). The CDR3 loop spans 15 amino acids. CDR3 amino acids: CASSPLGGGRTEAFF. Here the CDR3 DNA reads TGTGCCAGTAGCCCCTTAGGAGGAGGGAGGACTGAAGCTTTCTTT.

This clone showed up just a few times. The J gene is TRBJ1-1, the V gene TRBV7-9; no firm D call. V was clipped by 1 base and J by 11 bases, with 14 bases between them. Germline V lookup: CDR1 SEHNR, CDR2 FQNEAQ (reference sequence). The length of the CDR3 is 13 residues. The CDR3 sequence is CASSLEAALKAFF. The CDR3 DNA follows: TGTGCCAGCAGCTTAGAAGCCGCTCTCAAGGCTTTCTTT.